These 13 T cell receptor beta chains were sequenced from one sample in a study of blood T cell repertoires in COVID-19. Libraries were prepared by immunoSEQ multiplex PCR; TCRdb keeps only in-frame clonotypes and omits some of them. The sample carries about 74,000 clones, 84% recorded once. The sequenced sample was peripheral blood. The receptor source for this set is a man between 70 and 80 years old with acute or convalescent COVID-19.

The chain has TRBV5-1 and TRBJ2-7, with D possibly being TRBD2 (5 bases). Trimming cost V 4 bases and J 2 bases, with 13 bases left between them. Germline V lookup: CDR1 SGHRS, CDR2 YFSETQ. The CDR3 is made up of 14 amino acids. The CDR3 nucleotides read TGCGCCAGCAGCGTTTCGACTACCACCTACGAGCAGTACTTC. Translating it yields CASSVSTTTYEQYF.

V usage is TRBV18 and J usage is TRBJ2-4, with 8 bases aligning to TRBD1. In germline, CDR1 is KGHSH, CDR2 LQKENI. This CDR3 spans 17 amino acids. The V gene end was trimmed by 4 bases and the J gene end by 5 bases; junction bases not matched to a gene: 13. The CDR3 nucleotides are TGTGCCAGCTCACGAGGGACAGGCTCCAGTGGTGAAAACATTCAGTACTTC. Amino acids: CASSRGTGSSGENIQYF.

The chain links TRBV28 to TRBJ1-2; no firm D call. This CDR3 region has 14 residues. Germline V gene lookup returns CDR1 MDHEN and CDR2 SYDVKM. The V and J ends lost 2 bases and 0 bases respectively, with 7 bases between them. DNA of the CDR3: TGTGCCAGCAGTTTAACGGGAACTAACTATGGCTACACCTTC. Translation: CASSLTGTNYGYTF.

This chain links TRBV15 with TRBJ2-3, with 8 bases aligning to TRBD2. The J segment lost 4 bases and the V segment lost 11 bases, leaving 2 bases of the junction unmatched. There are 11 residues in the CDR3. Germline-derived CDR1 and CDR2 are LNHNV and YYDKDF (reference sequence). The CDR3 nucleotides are TGTGCCGCGGGAGGCGCAGATACGCAGTATTTT. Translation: CAAGGADTQYF.

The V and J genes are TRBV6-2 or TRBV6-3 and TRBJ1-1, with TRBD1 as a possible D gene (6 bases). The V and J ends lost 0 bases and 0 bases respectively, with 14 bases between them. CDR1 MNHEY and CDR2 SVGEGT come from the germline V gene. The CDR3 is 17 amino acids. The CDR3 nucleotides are TGTGCCAGCAGTTACTCGTTTCAGGGGCGGATGAACACTGAAGCTTTCTTT. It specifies CASSYSFQGRMNTEAFF.

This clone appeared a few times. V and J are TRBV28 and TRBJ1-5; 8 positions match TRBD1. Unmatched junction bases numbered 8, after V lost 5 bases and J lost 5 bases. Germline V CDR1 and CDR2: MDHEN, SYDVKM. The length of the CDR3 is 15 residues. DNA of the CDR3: TGTGCCAGCAGTACCCGGACAGGGCTATATCAGCCCCAGCATTTT. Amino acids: CASSTRTGLYQPQHF.

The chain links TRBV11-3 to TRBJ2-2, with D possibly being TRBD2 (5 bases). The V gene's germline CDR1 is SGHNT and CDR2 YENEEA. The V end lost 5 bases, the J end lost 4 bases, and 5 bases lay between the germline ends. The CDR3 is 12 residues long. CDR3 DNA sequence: TGTGCCAGCAGCCGGGGCACCGGGGAGCTGTTTTTT. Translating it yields CASSRGTGELFF. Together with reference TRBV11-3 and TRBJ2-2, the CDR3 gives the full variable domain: EAGVVQSPRYKIIEKKQPVAFWCNPISGHNTLYWYLQNLGQGPELLIRYENEEAVDDSQLPKDRFSAERLKGVDSTLKIQPAELGDSAVYLCASSRGTGELFFGEGSRLTVL.

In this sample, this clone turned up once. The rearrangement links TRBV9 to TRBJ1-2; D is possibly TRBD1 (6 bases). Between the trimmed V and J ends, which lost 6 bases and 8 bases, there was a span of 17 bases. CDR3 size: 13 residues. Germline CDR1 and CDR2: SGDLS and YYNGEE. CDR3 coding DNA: TGTGCCAGCACCCTTGGGACATCGGGAGGCTACACCTTC. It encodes CASTLGTSGGYTF.

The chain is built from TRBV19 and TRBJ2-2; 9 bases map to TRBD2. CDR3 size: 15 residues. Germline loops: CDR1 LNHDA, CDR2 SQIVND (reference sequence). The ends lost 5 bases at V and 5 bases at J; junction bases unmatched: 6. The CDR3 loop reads CASSGSGSFTGELFF. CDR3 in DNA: TGTGCCAGTAGTGGTAGCGGGAGTTTTACCGGGGAGCTGTTTTTT.

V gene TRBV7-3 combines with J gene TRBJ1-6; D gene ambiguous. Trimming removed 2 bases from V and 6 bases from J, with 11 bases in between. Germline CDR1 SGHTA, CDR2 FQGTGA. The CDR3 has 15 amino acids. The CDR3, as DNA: TGTGCCAGCAGCTTATACGTTAGTGCTAATTCACCCCTCCACTTT. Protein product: CASSLYVSANSPLHF.

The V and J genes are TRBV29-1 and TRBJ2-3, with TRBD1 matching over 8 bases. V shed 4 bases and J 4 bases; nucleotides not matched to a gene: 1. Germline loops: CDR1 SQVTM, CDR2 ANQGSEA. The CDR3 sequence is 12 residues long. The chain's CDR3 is CSVGTGPDTQYF. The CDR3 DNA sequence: TGCAGCGTTGGGACAGGGCCAGATACGCAGTATTTT.

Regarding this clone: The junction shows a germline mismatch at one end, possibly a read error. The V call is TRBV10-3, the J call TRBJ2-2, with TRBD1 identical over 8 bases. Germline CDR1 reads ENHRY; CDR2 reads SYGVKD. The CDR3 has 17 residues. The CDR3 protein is CAISEVDRVGNAGELFF. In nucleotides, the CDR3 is TGTGCCATCAGTGAGGTGGACAGGGTCGGGAACGCCGGGGAGCTGTTTTTT.

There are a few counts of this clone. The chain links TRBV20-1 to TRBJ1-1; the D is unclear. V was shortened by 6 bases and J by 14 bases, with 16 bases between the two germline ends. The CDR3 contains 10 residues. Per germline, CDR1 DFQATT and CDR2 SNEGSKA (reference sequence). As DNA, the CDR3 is TGCAGTGCCTCCCTCGGGGTGGGATTCTTT. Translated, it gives CSASLGVGFF.